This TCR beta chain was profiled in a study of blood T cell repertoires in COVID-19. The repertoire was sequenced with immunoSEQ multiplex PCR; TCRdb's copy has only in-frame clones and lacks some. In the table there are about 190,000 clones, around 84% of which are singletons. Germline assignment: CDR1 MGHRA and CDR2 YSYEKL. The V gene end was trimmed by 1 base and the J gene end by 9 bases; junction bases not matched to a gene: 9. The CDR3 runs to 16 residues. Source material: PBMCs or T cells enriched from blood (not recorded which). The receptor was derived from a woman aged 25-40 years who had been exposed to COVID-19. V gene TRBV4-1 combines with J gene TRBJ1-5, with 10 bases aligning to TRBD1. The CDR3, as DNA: TGCGCCAGCAGCCAAGGTTGGTCGGGACAGGGGCTGCCCCAGCATTTT. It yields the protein CASSQGWSGQGLPQHF.